The rows below give T cell receptor beta chains drawn from one sample of a study of cytomegalovirus exposure and HLA in healthy donors. The assay was immunoSEQ multiplex PCR, and TCRdb's table has in-frame clones only and misses some. The table records over 85,000 clones, over 60% of them present only once. Sequenced sample: PBMCs. The receptor source for this set is an older woman in good health and CMV-seropositive. Each CDR3 is given with its conserved first and last residue. D genes are given only for firm matches. For some rows the clone size is stated as once, few or many, or as a class when expanded; others skip it.

TRBJ1-5 | TRBV19 | NA | NA | TGTGCCAGTAGTTTCGTCGGGAGCAGAATCAATCAGCCCCAGCATTTT | CASSFVGSRINQPQHF
TRBJ2-7 | TRBV5-1 | NA | NA | TGCGCCAGCAGCTGGCGGGACGCTACTTCCGAGCAGTACTTC | CASSWRDATSEQYF
TRBJ2-1 | TRBV9 | NA | NA | TGTGCCAGCAGCGTAGGAGGGTTTGGGGAGCAGTTCTTC | CASSVGGFGEQFF
TRBJ2-2 | TRBV7-3 | TRBD1 | NA | TGTGCCAGCAGCAATAGACAGGGGGCGAACACCGGGGAGCTGTTTTTT | CASSNRQGANTGELFF
TRBJ1-5 | TRBV5-6 | TRBD1 | NA | TGTGCCAGCAGCCTGTCGGGGGGACAGGGGTTGGCTCAGCCCCAGCATTTT | CASSLSGGQGLAQPQHF
TRBJ1-6 | TRBV19 | NA | NA | TGTGCCAGTAATCGGGAGGCCAATTCACCCCTCCACTTT | CASNREANSPLHF
TRBJ2-1 | TRBV9 | NA | NA | TGTGCCAGCAGCACCTTCCACAGTCCCAATACCTACAATGAGCAGTTCTTC | CASSTFHSPNTYNEQFF
TRBJ1-1 | TRBV6-5 | NA | few | TGTGCCAGCAGTTACGGGAGGGATTGGAACACTGAAGCTTTCTTT | CASSYGRDWNTEAFF
TRBJ2-7 | TRBV5-1 | TRBD2 | NA | TGCGCCAGCAGCTTCAATCTAGCGGGAGGCCTCTACGAGCAGTACTTC | CASSFNLAGGLYEQYF
TRBJ2-1 | TRBV7-2 | NA | NA | TGTGCCAGCAGCTTATTTGGGACTCCGAATGAGCAGTTCTTC | CASSLFGTPNEQFF
TRBJ1-3 | TRBV5-6 | NA | few | TGTGCCAGCAGCTTGGATGGGACTCACTCTGGAAACACCATATATTTT | CASSLDGTHSGNTIYF
TRBJ1-3 | TRBV18 | TRBD1 | NA | TGTGCCAGCTCATGGGACAGCAACTCTGGAAACACCATATATTTT | CASSWDSNSGNTIYF
TRBJ1-1 | TRBV2 | TRBD1 | NA | TGTGCCAGCAGTGCGGGACAGGGTGGGAACACTGAAGCTTTCTTT | CASSAGQGGNTEAFF
TRBJ2-1 | TRBV10-3 | TRBD2 | NA | TGTGCCATCAGCGAAGCGGGAGGTGAGCAGTTCTTC | CAISEAGGEQFF
TRBJ2-7 | TRBV19 | NA | NA | TGTGCCAGTAGTATAGACGGGGAGATCCACGAGCAGTACTTC | CASSIDGEIHEQYF
TRBJ2-1 | TRBV6-5 | NA | few | TGTGCCAGCAGTGACGGGAGTCCCTACAATGAGCAGTTCTTC | CASSDGSPYNEQFF
TRBJ2-3 | TRBV11-2 | TRBD1 | NA | TGTGCCAGCAGACCGGACAGGGGTCCACTCACAGATACGCAGTATTTT | CASRPDRGPLTDTQYF
TRBJ2-7 | TRBV9 | TRBD1 | NA | TGTGCCAGCAGCGCCGGGACAGGAATTTTCTACGAGCAGTACTTC | CASSAGTGIFYEQYF
TRBJ1-3 | TRBV5-4 | TRBD1 | NA | TGTGCCAGCAGCTTACAGGGGCCCGGAAACACCATATATTTT | CASSLQGPGNTIYF
TRBJ2-1 | TRBV6-1 | NA | NA | TGTGCCAGCAGTGCCCCACGGGACGGGCCCCTTAGGGGGGAGCAGTTCTTC | CASSAPRDGPLRGEQFF
TRBJ2-5 | TRBV25-1 | NA | NA | TGTGCCAGCAGTAAACTAGGTAGCAATGAAGAGACCCAGTACTTC | CASSKLGSNEETQYF
TRBJ2-7 | TRBV7-2 | TRBD2 | once | TGTGCCAGCAGCTCAGCCCCGGGACTAGCGCTCCCCGGGCAGTACTTC | CASSSAPGLALPGQYF
TRBJ2-7 | TRBV7-8 | TRBD1 | NA | TGTGCCAGCAGCAAAGGACAGGGGGGCCCCTACGAGCAGTACTTC | CASSKGQGGPYEQYF
TRBJ1-2 | TRBV6-6 | TRBD1 | NA | TGTGCCAGCAGTCAGACAGGGCCGGGCTATGGCTACACCTTC | CASSQTGPGYGYTF
TRBJ2-5 | TRBV12-5 | TRBD2 | NA | TGTGCTAGTGGTTTGGGGCACCAACCGGGGACTAGCGGCAAGACCCAGTACTTC | CASGLGHQPGTSGKTQYF
TRBJ2-3 | TRBV28 | TRBD2 | NA | TGTGCCAGCAGTGAATCTAGCGGGGGAGACACAGATACGCAGTATTTT | CASSESSGGDTDTQYF
TRBJ1-1 | TRBV27 | TRBD1 | once | TGTGCCAGCACCTCGGGGACAGGGGAGAACACTGAAGCTTTCTTT | CASTSGTGENTEAFF
TRBJ2-6 | TRBV6-5 | NA | many | TGTGCCAGCAGTTACTCGGAGGGATCTGGGGCCAACGTCCTGACTTTC | CASSYSEGSGANVLTF
TRBJ2-3 | TRBV20-1 | NA | once | TGCAGTGCTCTAACAGTGAATACGCAGTATTTT | CSALTVNTQYF
TRBJ1-2 | TRBV6-1 | TRBD1 | NA | TGTGCCAGCAGTGAATATGGGACAGGGGCGAACTATGGCTACACCTTC | CASSEYGTGANYGYTF
TRBJ2-1 | TRBV11-3 | TRBD1 | once | TGTGCCAGCAGCTTAGCCTACGACAGGGACCGCTACAATGAGCAGTTCTTC | CASSLAYDRDRYNEQFF
TRBJ2-7 | TRBV28 | NA | NA | TGTGCCACCAGGCTAGCAGACTCCTACGAGCAGTACTTC | CATRLADSYEQYF